What follows describes a single T cell receptor (beta chain). The antigen is undetermined. TCRdb keeps only in-frame clones here, not all; method: immunoSEQ multiplex PCR. The sample has about 130,000 clones; approximately 94% are singletons. This sample was included in a study of T cell responses to AZD1222 COVID-19 vaccine. Study findings and constraints: Donors were largely white British and mainly female; clonal diversity was possibly underestimated.

Germline CDR1 LGHDT, CDR2 YNNKEL (reference sequence). Trimming took 4 bases from V and 8 from J; bases not matched to a gene: 4. There are 13 residues in the CDR3. The clonotype originates from an adult in good health. The chain carries TRBV3-1 (or the pseudogene TRBV3-2) and TRBJ1-4, with 7 bases lining up with TRBD1. The input for sequencing was peripheral blood, taken on day 0 of AZD1222 vaccination. The CDR3 DNA reads TGTGCCAGCAGCCCCGGGACAGACGAAAAACTGTTTTTT. As protein: CASSPGTDEKLFF.